The present T cell receptor (beta chain) was sequenced within a study of CD8 T cells in ankylosing spondylitis. Quantitative 5'-RACE with molecular barcodes was used to make the TCR beta libraries. One entry per CDR3 protein results from TCRdb running MiXCR on the 5' RACE reads. Counted here are 200,000 to 300,000 distinct CDR3 sequences, roughly 32% occurring once; the ten biggest clones make up around 4.5%. Germline V gene lookup returns CDR1 DFQATT and CDR2 SNEGSKA (reference sequence). The CDR3 sequence is 16 residues long. Losses at the gene ends were 5 bases for V and 4 bases for J; bases not matched to a gene: 8. Comments on this clonotype: No antigen is known for it.

Study findings and constraints: There were earlier reports of some motif variants in reactive arthritis synovial fluid and blood. A motif of eight highly homologous TCR beta variants was seen as apparently characteristic of ankylosing spondylitis blood. Disease-linked clones reportedly showed significant enrichment in matched ankylosing spondylitis synovial fluid.

Sequenced material: blood, either unsorted or a sorted T cell fraction (not recorded which). The J gene is TRBJ2-1, the V gene TRBV20-1; TRBD2 aligns across 13 bases. The sequence derives from a male donor with ankylosing spondylitis or in good health (not recorded which). The CDR3 coding sequence is TGCAGTGCTGACGGACTAGCGGGGGACCATTACAATGAGCAGTTCTTC. Amino acids: CSADGLAGDHYNEQFF.